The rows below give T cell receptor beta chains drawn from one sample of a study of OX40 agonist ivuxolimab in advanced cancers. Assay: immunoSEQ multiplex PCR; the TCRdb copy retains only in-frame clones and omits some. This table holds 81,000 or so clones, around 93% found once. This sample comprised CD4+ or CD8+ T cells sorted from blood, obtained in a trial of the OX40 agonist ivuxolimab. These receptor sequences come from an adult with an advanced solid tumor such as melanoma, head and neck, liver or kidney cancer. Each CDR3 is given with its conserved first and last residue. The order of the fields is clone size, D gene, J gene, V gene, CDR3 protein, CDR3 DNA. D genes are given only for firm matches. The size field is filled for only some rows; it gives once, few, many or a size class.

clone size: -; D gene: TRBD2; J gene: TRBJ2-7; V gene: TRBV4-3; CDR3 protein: CASSQETSGYEQYF; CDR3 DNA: TGCGCCAGCAGCCAAGAAACTAGCGGGTACGAGCAGTACTTC
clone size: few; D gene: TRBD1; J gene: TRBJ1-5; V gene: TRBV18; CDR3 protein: CASSQDRGNQPQHF; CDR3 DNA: TGTGCCAGCTCCCAGGACAGGGGCAATCAGCCCCAGCATTTT
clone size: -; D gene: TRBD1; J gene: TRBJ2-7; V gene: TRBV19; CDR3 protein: CASSVLPGQGFHEQYF; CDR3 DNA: TGTGCCAGTAGTGTCCTCCCGGGACAGGGTTTCCACGAGCAGTACTTC
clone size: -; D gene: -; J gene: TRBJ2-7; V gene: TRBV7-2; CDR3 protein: CASSVTATYEQYF; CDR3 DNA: TGTGCCAGCAGCGTAACTGCAACCTACGAGCAGTACTTC
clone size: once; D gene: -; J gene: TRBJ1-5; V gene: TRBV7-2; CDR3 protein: CASSPEKERDNQPQHF; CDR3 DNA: TGTGCCAGCAGCCCCGAAAAGGAAAGAGACAATCAGCCCCAGCATTTT
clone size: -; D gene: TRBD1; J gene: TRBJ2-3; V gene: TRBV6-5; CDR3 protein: CASSYRTGPDTQYF; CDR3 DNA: TGTGCCAGCAGTTACCGGACAGGCCCCGATACGCAGTATTTT
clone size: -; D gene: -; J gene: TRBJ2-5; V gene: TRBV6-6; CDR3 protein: CASSPSDRGGETQYF; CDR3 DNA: TGTGCCAGCAGCCCCAGCGATAGGGGAGGAGAGACCCAGTACTTC
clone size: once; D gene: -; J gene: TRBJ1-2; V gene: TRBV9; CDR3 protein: CASSATGNYGYTF; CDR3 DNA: TGTGCCAGCAGCGCGACAGGCAACTATGGCTACACCTTC
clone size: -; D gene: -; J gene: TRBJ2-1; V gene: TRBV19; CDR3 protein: CASTPGTVTYNEQFF; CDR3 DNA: TGTGCCAGTACCCCCGGGACTGTTACCTACAATGAGCAGTTCTTC
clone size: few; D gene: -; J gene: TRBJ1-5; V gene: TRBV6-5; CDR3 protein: CASGDSNQPQHF; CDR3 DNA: TGTGCCAGCGGGGATAGCAATCAGCCCCAGCATTTT
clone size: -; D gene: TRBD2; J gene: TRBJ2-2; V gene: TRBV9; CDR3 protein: CASSVSRTSGSTGELFF; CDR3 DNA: TGTGCCAGCAGCGTCTCCCGGACTAGCGGGTCGACCGGGGAGCTGTTTTTT
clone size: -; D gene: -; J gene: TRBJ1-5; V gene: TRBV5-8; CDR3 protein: CASSLGPSNQPQHF; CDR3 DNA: TGTGCCAGCAGCTTGGGACCTAGCAATCAGCCCCAGCATTTT
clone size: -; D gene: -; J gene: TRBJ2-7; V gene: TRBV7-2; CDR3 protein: CASSPPTREQYF; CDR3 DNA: TGTGCCAGCAGCCCCCCAACGCGCGAGCAGTACTTC
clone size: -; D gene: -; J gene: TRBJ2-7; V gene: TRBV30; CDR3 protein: CAWGGDSYEQYF; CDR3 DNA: TGTGCCTGGGGTGGGGACTCCTACGAGCAGTACTTC
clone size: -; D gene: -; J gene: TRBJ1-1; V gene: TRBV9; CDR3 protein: CASSVDGTAESNTEAFF; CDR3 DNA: TGTGCCAGCAGCGTAGACGGTACAGCGGAATCGAACACTGAAGCTTTCTTT
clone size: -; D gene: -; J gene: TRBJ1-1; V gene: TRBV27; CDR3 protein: CASSLSGGMNTEAFF; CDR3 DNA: TGTGCCAGCAGTTTGAGTGGGGGAATGAACACTGAAGCTTTCTTT
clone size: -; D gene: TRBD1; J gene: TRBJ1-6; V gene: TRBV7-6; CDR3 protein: CASSADRGPYNSPLHF; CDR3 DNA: TGTGCCAGCAGCGCCGACAGGGGGCCATATAATTCACCCCTCCACTTT
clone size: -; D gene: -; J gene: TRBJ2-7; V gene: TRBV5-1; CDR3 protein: CASSLTPARDNGIAYEQYF; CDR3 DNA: TGCGCCAGCAGCTTGACTCCGGCCAGGGATAACGGGATCGCCTACGAGCAGTACTTC
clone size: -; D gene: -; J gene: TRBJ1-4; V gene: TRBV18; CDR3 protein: CASSPDSATNEKLFF; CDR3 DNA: TGTGCCAGCTCACCGGACAGCGCAACTAATGAAAAACTGTTTTTT
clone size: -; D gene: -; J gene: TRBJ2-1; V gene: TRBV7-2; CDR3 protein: CASSSTGGSYNEQFF; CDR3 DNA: TGTGCCAGCAGCTCAACAGGCGGATCCTACAATGAGCAGTTCTTC